This is a list of T cell receptor beta chains from one sample in a study of blood T cells in healthy people across ages. TCRdb redid the calling of the 5' RACE reads with MiXCR, one entry per CDR3 protein. The table records about 1.4 million distinct CDR3 sequences, 59% of them present only once. Sequencing was done on a sample of blood. The origin of the receptors is a man in his late teens or twenties in good health. CDR3s include the opening cysteine and the closing phenylalanine or tryptophan. The D gene is left open where the match is weak. Size is stated for part of the rows, as once, few or many counts, or as a class when the clone is expanded.

abundance,v_gene,d_gene,j_gene,CDR3nt,CDR3aa
-,TRBV7-2,-,TRBJ1-1,TGTGCCAGCAGCTTCCGTGTAGACACTAAAGCTTTCTTT,CASSFRVDTKAFF
-,TRBV10-3,TRBD1,TRBJ2-7,TGTGCCATCGCACAGGGGGCGTGCGAGCAGTACTTC,CAIAQGACEQYF
-,TRBV6-2/TRBV6-3,-,TRBJ2-7,TGTGCCAGCAGTTACGGCGGGACTGAGGGCCCCTACGAGCAGTACTTC,CASSYGGTEGPYEQYF
-,TRBV7-9,-,TRBJ2-1,TGTGCCAGCACCAATTCCATCCGGGAGCAGTTCTTC,CASTNSIREQFF
few,TRBV20-1,-,TRBJ2-6,TGCAGTGCTAGGAACTTGAACGTCCTGACTTTC,CSARNLNVLTF
once,TRBV27,-,TRBJ2-2,TGTGCCAGCAGCTTAATGCAGGGATCCGGGGAGCTGTTTTTT,CASSLMQGSGELFF
-,TRBV4-2,-,TRBJ2-2,TGTGCCAGCAGCCAGTACTCGGACGGGGAGCTGTTTTTT,CASSQYSDGELFF
-,TRBV12-3/TRBV12-4,-,TRBJ2-1,TGTGCCAGCAGAACCCGGGACGGGGGCAATGAGCAGTTCTTC,CASRTRDGGNEQFF
few,TRBV25-1,-,TRBJ2-1,TGTGCCAGCAGTGGGTTAGTGGGGCAGGGAGGATACAATGAGCAGTTCTTC,CASSGLVGQGGYNEQFF
few,TRBV11-2,-,TRBJ1-1,TGTGCCAGCAGCTTACTACCCGGGGGCACTGAAGCTTTCTTT,CASSLLPGGTEAFF
-,TRBV6-5,TRBD2,TRBJ2-7,TGTGCCAGCACTGGACTAGCGGGGGCTGGCGAGCAGTACTTC,CASTGLAGAGEQYF
-,TRBV7-2,TRBD1,TRBJ1-2,TGTGCCAGCAGCCCTGGGACAGAACGACATGGCTACACCTTC,CASSPGTERHGYTF
-,TRBV6-5,TRBD1,TRBJ2-7,TGTGCCAGCAGTTACTTGGACAGGGACTACGAGCAGTACTTC,CASSYLDRDYEQYF
once,TRBV6-5,TRBD2,TRBJ2-1,TGTGCCAGCAGTTGGGGACTGGCGGGGGCCTACAATGAGCAGTTCTTC,CASSWGLAGAYNEQFF
-,TRBV11-2,-,TRBJ1-1,TGTGCCAGCAGCTCGTACAGGGAGAACACTGAAGCTTTCTTT,CASSSYRENTEAFF
few,TRBV20-1,TRBD2,TRBJ2-1,TGCAGTGCTAGAGATCGTGGCGGGGGAAATTACAATGAGCAGTTCTTC,CSARDRGGGNYNEQFF
-,TRBV7-8,-,TRBJ2-3,TGTGCCAGCAGCTTAGCCTCGTCAGATACGCAGTATTTT,CASSLASSDTQYF
-,TRBV5-1,-,TRBJ2-2,TGCGCCAGCAGCTTTGACAGACACACCGGGGAGCTGTTTTTT,CASSFDRHTGELFF
once,TRBV12-3/TRBV12-4,TRBD1,TRBJ2-5,TGTGCCAGCAGTGAACAGGGGATCGAGACCCAGTACTTC,CASSEQGIETQYF
once,TRBV4-1,-,TRBJ2-7,TGCGCCAGCAGCCAAGCAGGGGCGGGCTACGAGCAGTACTTC,CASSQAGAGYEQYF
-,TRBV7-8,-,TRBJ2-2,TGTGCCAGCAGCTCGCCGGGACGGATGGTCGGGTTCACCGGGGAGCTGTTTTTT,CASSSPGRMVGFTGELFF
few,TRBV7-2,TRBD2,TRBJ2-3,TGTGCCAGCGGAGAAGCGGGAGTCTCAGATACGCAGTATTTT,CASGEAGVSDTQYF
-,TRBV19,-,TRBJ2-7,TGTGCCAGTTCGTGGATCGATGAGCAGTACTTC,CASSWIDEQYF
-,TRBV6-5,-,TRBJ2-3,TGTGCCACCTCCTTGGACAGACGCACAGATACGCGGTATTTT,CATSLDRRTDTRYF